This T cell receptor (beta chain) was observed in a study of naive and memory T cell subsets. Regarding the study as a whole: Expression changes during T cell differentiation may affect RNA-based TCR counts. Clonotypes here are unpaired alpha or beta chain sequences.

A few counts support this clonotype. Its antigen is undetermined. Both TRBC1 and TRBC2 were covered by a beta constant-region primer of two equimolar oligonucleotides. TCRdb analysed the UMI-ligation and nested PCR reads with MiXCR anew, one entry per CDR3 protein. This sample has around 90,000 distinct CDR3 sequences, with about 6.5% found just once. Germline V lookup: CDR1 DFQATT, CDR2 SNEGSKA (reference sequence). V lost 0 bases to trimming and J lost 0 bases, with 17 bases between them. The CDR3 loop spans 18 amino acids. This clonotype originated in a human donor in good health. The chain is built from TRBV20-1 and TRBJ2-2; weak D call: TRBD1 (5 bases). Sequencing was performed on central memory CD4+ T cells from blood. The chain's CDR3 is CSARDRPRQLANTGELFF. CDR3 bases: TGCAGTGCTAGAGATCGCCCTCGACAGTTGGCGAACACCGGGGAGCTGTTTTTT.